This entry is about one T cell receptor beta chain. The antigen remains unidentified. The sample is drawn from a study of post-analysis software for immune sequencing data. Study results and caveats: Same-batch samples co-clustered strongly by F measure. In multiple sclerosis, normalized Chao1 diversity was significantly below that of controls. Four or five TRBV segments (TRBV5-6, TRBV5-1 and TRBV20-1 among them) occurred more frequently in patients than in controls.

Germline assignment: CDR1 MNHEY and CDR2 SMNVEV (reference sequence). V shed 5 bases and J shed 2 bases, with 13 bases lying between them. CDR3 length: 14 amino acids. Unique molecular identifiers were carried by the TCR beta cDNA libraries. TCRdb processed the PCR reads anew with MiXCR; each CDR3 protein has one entry. The sample consists of hundreds of thousands of distinct CDR3 sequences, 25% to 30% of them appearing once. Sample: blood. The receptor's source is a girl aged 10-17 years with multiple sclerosis. V usage is TRBV27 and J usage is TRBJ2-7; D is perhaps TRBD1 (6 bases). The CDR3 sequence is CASSRGGSPYEQYF. In DNA form, the CDR3 reads TGTGCCAGCAGTCGAGGGGGAAGCCCCTACGAGCAGTACTTC.